This T cell receptor (beta chain) stems from a study of shared clonotypes between healthy human individuals. The table came from immunoSEQ multiplex PCR; TCRdb's copy has only in-frame clones and leaves some out. The sample carries 2 million to 3 million clones, around nine tenths recorded once. Germline V gene data show CDR1 as SNHLY and CDR2 as FYNNEI. There are 15 residues in the CDR3. Deletions cut 0 bases from V and 4 bases from J, with 12 bases between. Sequencing used naive CD4+ T cells sorted from blood. The sample's subset: CD45RA+ positively selected. The clonotype originates from a man younger than 30 in good health. This chain connects TRBV2 to TRBJ1-2; D remains unclear. The CDR3 is CASSEAPRAGYGYTF. The CDR3 DNA is TGTGCCAGCAGTGAAGCGCCCCGGGCAGGCTATGGCTACACCTTC.